This is a list of T cell receptor beta chains from one sample in a study of identical twins. TCRdb reprocessed the 5' RACE reads with MiXCR, giving one entry per CDR3 protein. The table lists approximately 670,000 distinct CDR3 sequences, roughly 6% of them singletons. Sequenced input: naive T cells sorted from blood. All receptors come from a man younger than 35 in good health. CDR3s include the opening cysteine and the closing phenylalanine or tryptophan. D genes are given only for firm matches. Rows give clone size only sometimes, using once, few, many, or a class for an expanded clone.

>TRBV4-3|NA|TRBJ2-7|many
TGCGCCAGCAGCCAAGATTCACAAATCGGGCGGGGTGAGCAGTACTTC
CASSQDSQIGRGEQYF
>TRBV12-5|NA|TRBJ1-1|few
TGTGCTAGTGGTTGGTCCAGCGCTGAAGCTTTCTTT
CASGWSSAEAFF
>TRBV28|TRBD1|TRBJ2-5|NA
TGTGCCATAGAGGGACAGCAAGAGACCCAGTACTTC
CAIEGQQETQYF
>TRBV27|NA|TRBJ1-5|many
TGTGCCATGACCCAGCCCCAGCATTTT
CAMTQPQHF
>TRBV12-3/TRBV12-4|TRBD2|TRBJ2-2|few
TGTGCCAGCCGAGAGGGACTACACACCGGGGAGCTGTTTTTT
CASREGLHTGELFF
>TRBV12-3/TRBV12-4|NA|TRBJ1-1|many
TGTGCTTCAGCCGGGGGGGTTCGTACTGAAGCTTTCTTT
CASAGGVRTEAFF
>TRBV5-5|NA|TRBJ1-5|few
TGTGCCAGCAGCATATACCCGGGCCCCAATCAGCCCCAGCATTTT
CASSIYPGPNQPQHF
>TRBV10-3|TRBD2|TRBJ2-1|many
TGTGCCATCAGCCGAATTAGCGGGTCATCCTACAATGAGCAGTTCTTC
CAISRISGSSYNEQFF
>TRBV7-2|NA|TRBJ2-1|many
TGTGCCAGCAGCTTATTTCACTTAAACAATGAGCAGTTCTTC
CASSLFHLNNEQFF
>TRBV12-3/TRBV12-4|NA|TRBJ1-5|many
TGTGCCAGCAGGAGGGGGGGTCAGCCCCAGCATTTT
CASRRGGQPQHF
>TRBV12-3/TRBV12-4|NA|TRBJ1-2|NA
TGTGCCAGCAGTTTATCTTACAGCAACTATGGCTACACCTTC
CASSLSYSNYGYTF
>TRBV14|NA|TRBJ2-1|NA
TGTGCCAGCAGCCAAGAAACCTGGTCTGAGCAGTTCTTC
CASSQETWSEQFF
>TRBV27|NA|TRBJ1-1|many
TGTGCCAGCAGTTTTTGGGGAACTGAAGCTTTCTTT
CASSFWGTEAFF
>TRBV12-3/TRBV12-4|NA|TRBJ2-3|many
TGCGCCAGCAGCCCTTCGGGGGCAGATACGCAGTATTTT
CASSPSGADTQYF
>TRBV5-5|NA|TRBJ1-1|NA
TGTGCCAGCAGCCAGCCCCCTCAACGGAGAACTGAAGCTTTCTTT
CASSQPPQRRTEAFF
>TRBV9|TRBD1|TRBJ2-5|few
TGTGCCAGCAGCTCTCCTATGGGTCTGACAGGGGTAGAGACCCAGTACTTC
CASSSPMGLTGVETQYF
>TRBV12-3/TRBV12-4|TRBD1|TRBJ2-3|many
TGTGCCAGCAGTACAGGGGTACCATCGGGGAATACGCAGTATTTT
CASSTGVPSGNTQYF